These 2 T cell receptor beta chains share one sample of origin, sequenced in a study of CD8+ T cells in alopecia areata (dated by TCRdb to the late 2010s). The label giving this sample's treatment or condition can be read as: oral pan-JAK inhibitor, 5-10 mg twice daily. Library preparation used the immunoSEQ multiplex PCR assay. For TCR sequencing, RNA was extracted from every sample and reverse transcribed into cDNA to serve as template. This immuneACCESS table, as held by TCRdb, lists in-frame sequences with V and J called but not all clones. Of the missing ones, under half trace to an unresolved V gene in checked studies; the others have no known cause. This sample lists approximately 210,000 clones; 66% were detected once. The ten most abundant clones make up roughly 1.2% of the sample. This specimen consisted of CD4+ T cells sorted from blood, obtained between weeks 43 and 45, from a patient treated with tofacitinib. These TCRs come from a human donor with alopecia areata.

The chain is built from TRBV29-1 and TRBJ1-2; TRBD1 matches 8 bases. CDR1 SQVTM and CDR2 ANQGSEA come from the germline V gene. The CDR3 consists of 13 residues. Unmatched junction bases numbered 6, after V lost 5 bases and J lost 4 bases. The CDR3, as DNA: TGCAGCGTTTCCACAGGGGGGGGCTATGGCTACACCTTC. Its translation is CSVSTGGGYGYTF.

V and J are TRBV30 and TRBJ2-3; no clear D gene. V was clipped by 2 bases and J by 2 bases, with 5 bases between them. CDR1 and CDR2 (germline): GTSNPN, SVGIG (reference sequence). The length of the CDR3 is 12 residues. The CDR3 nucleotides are TGTGCCTGGAGTCCGAACACAGATACGCAGTATTTT. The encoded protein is CAWSPNTDTQYF. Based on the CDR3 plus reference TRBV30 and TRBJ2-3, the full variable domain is SQTIHQWPATLVQPVGSPLSLECTVEGTSNPNLYWYRQAAGRGLQLLFYSVGIGQISSEVPQNLSASRPQDRQFILSSKKLLLSDSGFYLCAWSPNTDTQYFGPGTRLTVL.